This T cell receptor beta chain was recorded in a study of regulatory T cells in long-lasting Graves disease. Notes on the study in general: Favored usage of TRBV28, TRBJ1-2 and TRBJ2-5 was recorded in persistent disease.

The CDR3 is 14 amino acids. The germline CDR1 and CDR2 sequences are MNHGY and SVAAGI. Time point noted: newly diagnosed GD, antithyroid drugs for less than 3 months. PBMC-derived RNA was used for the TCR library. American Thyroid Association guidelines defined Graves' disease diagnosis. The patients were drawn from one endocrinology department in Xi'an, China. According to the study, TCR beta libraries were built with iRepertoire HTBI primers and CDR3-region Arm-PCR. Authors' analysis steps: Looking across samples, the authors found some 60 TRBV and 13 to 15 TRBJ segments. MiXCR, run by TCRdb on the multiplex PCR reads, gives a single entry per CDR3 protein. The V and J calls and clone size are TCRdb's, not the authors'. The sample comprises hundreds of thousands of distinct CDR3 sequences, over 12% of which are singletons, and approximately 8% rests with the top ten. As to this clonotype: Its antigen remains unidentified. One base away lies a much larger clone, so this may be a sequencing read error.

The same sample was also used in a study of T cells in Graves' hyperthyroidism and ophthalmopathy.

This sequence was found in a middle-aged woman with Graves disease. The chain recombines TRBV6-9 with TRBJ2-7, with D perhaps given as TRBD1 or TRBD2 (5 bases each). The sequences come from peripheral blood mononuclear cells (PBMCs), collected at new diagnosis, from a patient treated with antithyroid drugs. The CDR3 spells CAGSLGDGSYEQYF. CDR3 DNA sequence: TGTGCCGGCAGTTTGGGGGACGGAAGTTACGAGCAGTACTTC.